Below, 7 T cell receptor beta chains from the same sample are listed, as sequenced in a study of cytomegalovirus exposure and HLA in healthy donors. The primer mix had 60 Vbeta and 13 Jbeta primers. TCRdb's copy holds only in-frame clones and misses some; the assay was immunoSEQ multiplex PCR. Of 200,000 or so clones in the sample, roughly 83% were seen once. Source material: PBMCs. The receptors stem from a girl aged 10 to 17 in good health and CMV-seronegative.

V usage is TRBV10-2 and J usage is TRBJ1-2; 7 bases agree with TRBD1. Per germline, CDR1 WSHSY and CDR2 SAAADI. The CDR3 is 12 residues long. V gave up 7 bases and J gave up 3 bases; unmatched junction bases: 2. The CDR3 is CASTQGDYGYTF. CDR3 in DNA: TGCGCCAGCACTCAGGGGGACTATGGCTACACCTTC.

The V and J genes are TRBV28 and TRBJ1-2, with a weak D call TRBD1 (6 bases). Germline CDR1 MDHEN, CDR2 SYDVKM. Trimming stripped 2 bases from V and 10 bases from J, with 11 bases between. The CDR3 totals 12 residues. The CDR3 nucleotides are TGTGCCAGCAGTTTAGAGACAGGACTCTACACCTTC. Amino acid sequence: CASSLETGLYTF.

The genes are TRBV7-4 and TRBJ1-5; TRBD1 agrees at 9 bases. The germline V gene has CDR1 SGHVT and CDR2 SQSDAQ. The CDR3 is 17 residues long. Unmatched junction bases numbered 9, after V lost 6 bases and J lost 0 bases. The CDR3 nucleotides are TGTGCCAGCAGACCGGGACAGGGAATTTATAGCAATCAGCCCCAGCATTTT. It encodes CASRPGQGIYSNQPQHF.

For the CDR3, the DNA is TGTGCCAGCAGCCTTGGGAGGCGACAGGGTGGAGAACTGTTTTTT. As protein: CASSLGRRQGGELFF. The rearrangement links TRBV5-8 to TRBJ1-4; TRBD1 matches 7 bases. The CDR3 contains 15 residues. The junction had 15 bases not matched to a gene; V was cut back by 4 bases and J by 12 bases. The V gene's germline CDR1 is SGHTS and CDR2 YDEGEE.

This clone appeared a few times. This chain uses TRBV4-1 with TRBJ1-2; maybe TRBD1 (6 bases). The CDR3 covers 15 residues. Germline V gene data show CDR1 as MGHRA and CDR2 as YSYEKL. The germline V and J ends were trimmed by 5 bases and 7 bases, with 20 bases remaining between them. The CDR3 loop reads CASSYPGQGRAGYTF. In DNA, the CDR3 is TGCGCCAGCAGCTACCCGGGTCAGGGGAGGGCTGGCTACACCTTC.

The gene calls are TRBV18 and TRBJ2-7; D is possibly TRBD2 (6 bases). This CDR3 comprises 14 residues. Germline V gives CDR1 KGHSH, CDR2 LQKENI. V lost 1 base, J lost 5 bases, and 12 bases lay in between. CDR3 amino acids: CASSPQGRNDEQYF. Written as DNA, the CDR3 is TGTGCCAGCTCACCACAGGGGAGGAATGACGAGCAGTACTTC.

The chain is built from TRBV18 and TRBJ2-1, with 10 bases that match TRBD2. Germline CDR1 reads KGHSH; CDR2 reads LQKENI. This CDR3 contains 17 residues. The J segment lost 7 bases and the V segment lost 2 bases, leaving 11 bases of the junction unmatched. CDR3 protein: CASSPNLSGRRGNEQFF. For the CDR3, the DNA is TGTGCCAGCTCACCAAATCTTAGCGGGAGGAGAGGGAATGAGCAGTTCTTC.